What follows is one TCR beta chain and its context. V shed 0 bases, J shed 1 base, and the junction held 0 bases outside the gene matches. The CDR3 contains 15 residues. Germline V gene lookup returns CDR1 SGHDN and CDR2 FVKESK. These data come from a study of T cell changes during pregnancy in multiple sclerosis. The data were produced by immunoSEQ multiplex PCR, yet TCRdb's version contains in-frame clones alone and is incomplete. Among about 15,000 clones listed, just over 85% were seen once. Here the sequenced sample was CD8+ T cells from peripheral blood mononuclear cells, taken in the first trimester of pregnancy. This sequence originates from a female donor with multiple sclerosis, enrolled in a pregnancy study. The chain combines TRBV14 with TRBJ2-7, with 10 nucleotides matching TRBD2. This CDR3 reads CASSQELAGSYEQYF. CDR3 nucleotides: TGTGCCAGCAGCCAAGAACTAGCGGGGTCCTACGAGCAGTACTTC.